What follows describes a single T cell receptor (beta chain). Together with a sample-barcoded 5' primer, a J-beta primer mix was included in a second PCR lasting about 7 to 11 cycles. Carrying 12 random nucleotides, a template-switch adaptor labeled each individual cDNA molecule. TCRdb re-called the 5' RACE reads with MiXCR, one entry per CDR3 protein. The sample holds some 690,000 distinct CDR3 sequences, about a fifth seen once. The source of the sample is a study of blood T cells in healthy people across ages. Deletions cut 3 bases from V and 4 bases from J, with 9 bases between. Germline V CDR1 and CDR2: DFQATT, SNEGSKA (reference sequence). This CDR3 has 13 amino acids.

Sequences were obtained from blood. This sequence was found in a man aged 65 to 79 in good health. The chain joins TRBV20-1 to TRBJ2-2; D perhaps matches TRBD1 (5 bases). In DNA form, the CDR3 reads TGCAGTGCTAGGCAGGGTAGCACCGGGGAGCTGTTTTTT. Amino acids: CSARQGSTGELFF.